The 12 T cell receptor beta chains below all came from one sample that was sequenced in a study of cytomegalovirus exposure and HLA in healthy donors. The PCR ran on 60 Vbeta and 13 Jbeta primers. Profiled with immunoSEQ multiplex PCR; TCRdb holds only in-frame clones, not every one. Here the sample spans 150,000 or so clones, around 80% being singletons. Material: PBMCs. The receptors originated from a woman between 45 and 65 years old in good health and CMV-seropositive.

This clone occurred a few times. The J gene is TRBJ1-4, the V gene TRBV4-1, with 9 nucleotides matching TRBD1. V lost 5 bases to trimming and J lost 7 bases; unmatched junction nucleotides: 8. From germline, CDR1 is MGHRA and CDR2 YSYEKL. The CDR3 has 15 residues. CDR3 region: CASSTTQGAGEKLFF. CDR3 in DNA: TGCGCCAGCAGCACCACACAGGGGGCTGGTGAAAAACTGTTTTTT.

This clone was found once. CDR3 bases: TGTGCCAGCAGCCACGACAGGGGGGCCTACAATGAGCAGTTCTTC. Amino acids: CASSHDRGAYNEQFF. The chain employs TRBV7-9 and TRBJ2-1; 9 bases are a match to TRBD1. CDR1 SEHNR and CDR2 FQNEAQ come from the germline V gene (reference sequence). The CDR3 is made up of 15 amino acids. V gave up 5 bases and J gave up 2 bases; unmatched junction bases: 4.

This chain joins TRBV28 and TRBJ2-3; 10 nucleotides line up with TRBD2. The CDR3 spans 15 residues. Germline V lookup: CDR1 MDHEN, CDR2 SYDVKM. Trimming cost V 2 bases and J 3 bases; bases outside gene matches: 2. The CDR3 DNA sequence: TGTGCCAGCAGTTTACTAGCGGGAGAGACAGATACGCAGTATTTT. Translating gives CASSLLAGETDTQYF.

The rearrangement links TRBV19 to TRBJ1-1; D remains ambiguous. Germline CDR1 is LNHDA and CDR2 is SQIVND (reference sequence). This CDR3 has 13 residues. The V end lost 5 bases, the J end lost 1 base, and 8 bases lay between the germline ends. This chain's CDR3 is CASSEVRNTEAFF. Written as DNA, the CDR3 is TGTGCCAGTAGTGAGGTCAGGAACACTGAAGCTTTCTTT.

V usage is TRBV9 and J usage is TRBJ2-1; 9 bases align to TRBD2. Trimming cost V 2 bases and J 4 bases; bases outside gene matches: 1. Looked up from germline, CDR1 is SGDLS and CDR2 is YYNGEE. CDR3 length: 14 residues. CDR3 sequence: CASSVTSGYNEQFF. CDR3 nucleotides: TGTGCCAGCAGCGTGACTAGCGGTTACAATGAGCAGTTCTTC.

This clone was seen a few times. The junction departs from the called germline gene at one end, perhaps through a read error. The chain links TRBV7-9 to TRBJ2-7; 10 nucleotides align to TRBD2. The germline CDR1 and CDR2 sequences are SEHNR and FQNEAQ (reference sequence). The CDR3 runs to 16 residues. Written as DNA, the CDR3 is TGTTCCAGCAGCTTAGGCGTAGCGGGAGGTGGAAGCGAGCAGTACTTC. Protein product: CSSSLGVAGGGSEQYF.

The rearrangement joins TRBV9 to TRBJ1-2; a weak D match, TRBD1 (5 bases). From germline, CDR1 is SGDLS and CDR2 YYNGEE. The CDR3 runs to 15 residues. Trimming removed 1 base from V and 4 bases from J, with 14 bases in between. Here the CDR3 reads CASSVQMTAGYGYTF. DNA of the CDR3: TGTGCCAGCAGCGTACAAATGACAGCCGGCTATGGCTACACCTTC.

The chain combines TRBV27 with TRBJ2-2; D unresolved. This CDR3 is 12 amino acids long. Trimming took 6 bases from V and 5 from J, leaving 7 bases between them. From germline, CDR1 is MNHEY and CDR2 SMNVEV (reference sequence). For the CDR3, the DNA is TGTGCCAGCAGAGCCGGGACCGGGGAGCTGTTTTTT. Its translation: CASRAGTGELFF.

The chain recombines TRBV27 with TRBJ2-1; the D is unclear. Trimming removed 6 bases at V and 5 bases at J, with 17 bases between. The CDR3 runs 15 residues. Per the germline V gene, CDR1 is MNHEY and CDR2 is SMNVEV (reference sequence). The CDR3 nucleotides are TGTGCCAGCAGGCAAATTAAGAGTGGTAACAATGAGCAGTTCTTC. As protein: CASRQIKSGNNEQFF.

The V call is TRBV7-3, the J call TRBJ1-2; D not resolved. This CDR3 contains 14 residues. The V gene lost 1 base and the J gene lost 4 bases, with 10 bases spanning the gap. Per the germline V gene, CDR1 is SGHTA and CDR2 is FQGTGA. The CDR3 protein is CASSLIGMAYGYTF. DNA of the CDR3: TGTGCCAGCAGCTTAATCGGGATGGCCTATGGCTACACCTTC.

The rearrangement joins TRBV10-2 to TRBJ2-5, with 7 bases aligning to TRBD1. This CDR3 is 13 amino acids long. V lost 6 bases and J lost 4; bases outside the gene matches: 5. Germline values: CDR1 WSHSY, CDR2 SAAADI. DNA of the CDR3: TGCGCCAGCAGCAGAAACAGGGGAGAGACCCAGTACTTC. It specifies CASSRNRGETQYF.

About this clone itself: Possible read error: a much larger clone is one base away. V gene TRBV6-1 combines with J gene TRBJ1-2, with TRBD1 as a possible D gene (5 bases). The CDR3 contains 12 residues. Looked up from germline, CDR1 is MNHNS and CDR2 is SASEGT. V lost 7 bases and J 6 bases, leaving 12 bases between the germline ends. The CDR3 loop reads CASTPTVDGYTF. CDR3 DNA sequence: TGTGCCAGCACTCCGACAGTGGATGGCTACACCTTC.